The 9 T cell receptor beta chains below all came from one sample that was sequenced in a study of cytomegalovirus exposure and HLA in healthy donors (dated by TCRdb to 2016 to 2017). The method was the immunoSEQ multiplex PCR assay. For the multiplex PCR, a mixture combining 60 forward primers for TCR Vbeta segments and 13 reverse primers for TCR Jbeta segments was used. TCRdb obtained this table from immuneACCESS and retained in-frame rearrangements with V and J assigned. These tables miss some clones; where compared with another copy, unresolved V genes account for less than half of the shortfall, and the remainder is unexplained. The sample table records approximately 170,000 clones; roughly 80% of these occur just once. The top ten clonotypes cover roughly 0.69% of the sample. The sample taken for sequencing was PBMCs. Receptor source: a woman aged 18-30 years in good health and CMV-seronegative.

The chain joins TRBV7-8 to TRBJ1-1; no reliable D call. This CDR3 spans 19 amino acids. Trimming pared 0 bases from V and 0 bases from J, leaving 20 bases between. Germline assignment: CDR1 SGHVS and CDR2 FQNEAQ. Here the CDR3 reads CASSLAGEVPFSMNTEAFF. The CDR3 region has the DNA TGTGCCAGCAGCTTAGCCGGGGAGGTGCCGTTTAGTATGAACACTGAAGCTTTCTTT.

This sequence joins TRBV6-1 and TRBJ1-5; a weak D match, TRBD1 (5 bases). V was cut by 3 bases and J by 6 bases, with 12 bases left in between. Germline loops: CDR1 MNHNS, CDR2 SASEGT. The CDR3 length is 14 residues. This chain's CDR3 is CASSEGGSAQPQHF. CDR3 in DNA: TGTGCCAGCAGTGAGGGGGGGTCGGCTCAGCCCCAGCATTTT.

The rearrangement uses TRBV19 and TRBJ1-2; D uncertain. CDR1 is LNHDA, CDR2 SQIVND, per germline (reference sequence). This CDR3 has 13 amino acids. Trimming removed 5 bases at V and 4 bases at J, with 11 bases between. CDR3 region: CASSPGLSYGYTF. The CDR3 DNA sequence: TGTGCCAGTAGTCCAGGACTAAGCTATGGCTACACCTTC.

The chain recombines TRBV21-1 with TRBJ2-6; the table's TRBD2 call for D was not verified on the DNA. TRBV21-1 is termed a pseudogene. This CDR3 region has 18 residues. In DNA, the CDR3 is TGTGCCAGCAGCAAAGGAACGGGGGGCGCGGGTGGGGCCAACGTCCTGACTTTC. It translates to CASSKGTGGAGGANVLTF.

The rearrangement links TRBV9 to TRBJ1-5; D remains unclear. Trimming took 7 bases from V and 4 from J, leaving 18 bases between them. Per the germline V gene, CDR1 is SGDLS and CDR2 is YYNGEE. The CDR3 spans 15 residues. The CDR3 DNA is TGTGCCAGCGGCCGTGGTCCGGGGTCAAATCAGCCCCAGCATTTT. It yields the protein CASGRGPGSNQPQHF.

This clone was recorded only once. The V gene is TRBV18, the J gene TRBJ1-1; D is undetermined. V lost 2 bases to trimming and J lost 8 bases, with 9 bases between them. The germline CDR1 and CDR2 sequences are KGHSH and LQKENI. The CDR3 spans 12 residues. CDR3 amino acids: CASSPTRSEAFF. For the CDR3, the DNA is TGTGCCAGCTCACCAACGCGTTCCGAAGCTTTCTTT.

V gene TRBV14 combines with J gene TRBJ2-2; a possible D gene is TRBD2 (6 bases). Germline CDR1 and CDR2: SGHDN and FVKESK. V was cut by 1 base and J by 1 base, with 10 bases left in between. This CDR3 contains 16 residues. The CDR3 sequence: CASSQVSGLNTGELFF. The CDR3, as DNA: TGTGCCAGCAGCCAAGTTAGCGGTCTGAACACCGGGGAGCTGTTTTTT.

V usage is TRBV28 and J usage is TRBJ1-6; maybe TRBD1 (5 bases). The CDR3 has 17 residues. Per germline, CDR1 MDHEN and CDR2 SYDVKM. Trimming pared 5 bases from V and 4 bases from J, leaving 18 bases between. CDR3 in amino acids: CASSLSRAGIYNSPLHF. The DNA of the CDR3 is TGTGCCAGCAGTCTAAGTCGGGCAGGGATTTATAATTCACCCCTCCACTTT. The variable domain in full, with the rest retrieved from reference TRBV28 and TRBJ1-6, is DVKVTQSSRYLVKRTGEKVFLECVQDMDHENMFWYRQDPGLGLRLIYFSYDVKMKEKGDIPEGYSVSREKKERFSLILESASTNQTSMYLCASSLSRAGIYNSPLHFGNGTRLTVT.

Regarding this clone: The same CDR3 can be traced to other DNA sequences in this sample. This chain links TRBV6-6 with TRBJ2-3, with TRBD2 matching over 7 bases. CDR3 length: 16 amino acids. Germline V lookup: CDR1 MNHNY, CDR2 SVGAGI (reference sequence). The junction had 14 bases not matched to a gene; V was cut back by 9 bases and J by 2 bases. CDR3 protein: CASSPQRREFTDTQYF. The CDR3 region has the DNA TGTGCCAGTAGTCCTCAAAGGCGGGAGTTCACAGATACGCAGTATTTT.